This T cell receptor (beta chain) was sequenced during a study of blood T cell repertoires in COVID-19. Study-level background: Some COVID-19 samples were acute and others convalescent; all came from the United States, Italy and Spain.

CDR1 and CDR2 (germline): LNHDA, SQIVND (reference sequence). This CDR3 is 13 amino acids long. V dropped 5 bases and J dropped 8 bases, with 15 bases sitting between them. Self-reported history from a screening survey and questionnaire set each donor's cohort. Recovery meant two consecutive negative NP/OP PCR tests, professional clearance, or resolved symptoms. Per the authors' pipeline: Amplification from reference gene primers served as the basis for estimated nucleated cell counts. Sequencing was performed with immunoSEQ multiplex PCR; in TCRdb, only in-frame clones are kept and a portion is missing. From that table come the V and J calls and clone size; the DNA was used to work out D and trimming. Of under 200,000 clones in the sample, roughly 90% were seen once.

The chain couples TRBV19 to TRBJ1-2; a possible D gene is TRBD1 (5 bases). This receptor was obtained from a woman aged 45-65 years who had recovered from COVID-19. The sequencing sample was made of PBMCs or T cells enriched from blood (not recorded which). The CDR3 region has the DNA TGTGCCAGTAGTTCCCCCCAGGGAGGGGGCTACACCTTC. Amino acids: CASSSPQGGGYTF.